The rows below give T cell receptor beta chains drawn from one sample of a study of beta chain features in type 1 diabetes. Libraries were prepared by immunoSEQ multiplex PCR; TCRdb keeps only in-frame clonotypes and omits some of them. The table lists approximately 140,000 clones, roughly 53% of them singletons. The sample comprised Tregs from blood. The receptors were gathered from a young man in good health. Both conserved end residues are part of each CDR3. The D gene is left open where the match is weak. Clone size is stated in some rows and not others, as once, few, many or a class when expanded.

D: TRBD1
J: TRBJ1-2
size: -
V: TRBV4-3
DNA: TGCGCCAGCAGCCAGTTGGGACAGCCCCAGGGCTACACCTTC
CDR3: CASSQLGQPQGYTF

D: TRBD2
J: TRBJ2-5
size: -
V: TRBV5-1
DNA: TGCGCCAGCAGAAGGGGACTAGCTGAAGAGACCCAGTACTTC
CDR3: CASRRGLAEETQYF

D: -
J: TRBJ2-2
size: few
V: TRBV7-2
DNA: TGTGCCAGCAGCCTACAGGGCTCGAACACCGGGGAGCTGTTTTTT
CDR3: CASSLQGSNTGELFF

D: -
J: TRBJ2-5
size: -
V: TRBV6-6
DNA: TGTGCCAGCAGACCGGGGACTGGCCAAGAGACCCAGTACTTC
CDR3: CASRPGTGQETQYF

D: TRBD2
J: TRBJ2-3
size: -
V: TRBV13
DNA: TGTGCCAGCAGCTTAGGAGCGGGGGCCACAGATACGCAGTATTTT
CDR3: CASSLGAGATDTQYF

D: TRBD2
J: TRBJ2-1
size: -
V: TRBV13
DNA: TGTGCCAGCAGCCGTCAACTAGCGGGAGTATATAATGAGCAGTTCTTC
CDR3: CASSRQLAGVYNEQFF

D: TRBD2
J: TRBJ2-2
size: -
V: TRBV2
DNA: TGTGCCAGCAGTATCAGCGGGGGGGCCGTCGGGGAGCTGTTTTTT
CDR3: CASSISGGAVGELFF

D: -
J: TRBJ1-2
size: -
V: TRBV4-3
DNA: TGCGCCAGCAGCCAAGTGACCGGACAGTCCTATGGCTACACCTTC
CDR3: CASSQVTGQSYGYTF

D: -
J: TRBJ1-2
size: -
V: TRBV6-5
DNA: TGTGCCAGCACGACATACCGCTCCGGCTACACCTTC
CDR3: CASTTYRSGYTF

D: -
J: TRBJ2-2
size: few
V: TRBV5-4
DNA: TGTGCCAGCAGCCGAAGCGCGACCGGGGAGCTGTTTTTT
CDR3: CASSRSATGELFF

D: -
J: TRBJ2-3
size: -
V: TRBV7-3
DNA: TGTGCCAGCAGCCCATCAGCGGCCAGCACAGATACGCAGTATTTT
CDR3: CASSPSAASTDTQYF

D: -
J: TRBJ2-3
size: -
V: TRBV9
DNA: TGTGCCAGCAGCGTACAGGGGCGTAGCACAGATACGCAGTATTTT
CDR3: CASSVQGRSTDTQYF

D: -
J: TRBJ2-4
size: many
V: TRBV28
DNA: TGTGCCAGCAGCCCTAGGCCCGGCAAAAACATTCAGTACTTC
CDR3: CASSPRPGKNIQYF

D: -
J: TRBJ1-5
size: -
V: TRBV6-6
DNA: TGTGCCAGCAGTAGGGGGACAATCGACACCAGTCAGCCCCAGCATTTT
CDR3: CASSRGTIDTSQPQHF

D: TRBD1
J: TRBJ2-5
size: -
V: TRBV5-1
DNA: TGCGCCAGCAGCTTTATGACAGGGGATAAAGAGACCCAGTACTTC
CDR3: CASSFMTGDKETQYF

D: TRBD2
J: TRBJ2-7
size: few
V: TRBV7-2
DNA: TGTGCCAGCAGCTACCCCGGGACTAGCGGGGGATCCTACGAGCAGTACTTC
CDR3: CASSYPGTSGGSYEQYF

D: TRBD1
J: TRBJ2-1
size: -
V: TRBV10-3
DNA: TGTGCCATCGGAACCGGGACCCAGGGGGCCAGGCAGTTCTTC
CDR3: CAIGTGTQGARQFF

D: -
J: TRBJ1-5
size: -
V: TRBV27
DNA: TGTGCCAGCAGTCCACATGTCTCCCATCAGCCCCAGCATTTT
CDR3: CASSPHVSHQPQHF

D: -
J: TRBJ1-2
size: -
V: TRBV5-8
DNA: TGTGCCAGCAGCTTGGGCAGGGATCGTCCTGGCTACACCTTC
CDR3: CASSLGRDRPGYTF

D: -
J: TRBJ2-3
size: -
V: TRBV28
DNA: TGTGCCAGCAGTGAACCGGGACTAGATACGCAGTATTTT
CDR3: CASSEPGLDTQYF

D: TRBD2
J: TRBJ2-3
size: -
V: TRBV5-5
DNA: TGTGCCAGCAGCGTGACTAGCGCTACAGATACGCAGTATTTT
CDR3: CASSVTSATDTQYF

D: TRBD2
J: TRBJ2-7
size: few
V: TRBV5-1
DNA: TGCGCCAGCAGTACTGCGGGCGGGAGCCGCGAGCAGTACTTC
CDR3: CASSTAGGSREQYF

D: -
J: TRBJ2-7
size: -
V: TRBV2
DNA: TGTGCCAGCATTCTAGGGGGCGCGGGGGAGCAGTACTTC
CDR3: CASILGGAGEQYF

D: -
J: TRBJ1-2
size: -
V: TRBV28
DNA: TGTGCCAGCAGTAGCGGAACATTGGTTTGGAATGGCTACACCTTC
CDR3: CASSSGTLVWNGYTF

D: TRBD1
J: TRBJ1-5
size: -
V: TRBV28
DNA: TGTGCCAGCAGTCCGGGGACAGGGGAAAGCAATCAGCCCCAGCATTTT
CDR3: CASSPGTGESNQPQHF

D: TRBD1
J: TRBJ2-1
size: -
V: TRBV4-3
DNA: TGCGCCAGCAGCCAATTTGTGGGGACAGGGGGACCCCCATCCTACAATGAGCAGTTCTTC
CDR3: CASSQFVGTGGPPSYNEQFF

D: TRBD1
J: TRBJ2-7
size: few
V: TRBV7-9
DNA: TGTGCCAGCAGTCGCTCCGGGACAGTCTACGAGCAGTACTTC
CDR3: CASSRSGTVYEQYF

D: TRBD1
J: TRBJ1-1
size: -
V: TRBV7-2
DNA: TGTGCCAGCAGCCCCGGGACAGCAAACACTGAAGCTTTCTTT
CDR3: CASSPGTANTEAFF

D: -
J: TRBJ2-3
size: -
V: TRBV7-2
DNA: TGTGCCAGCAGCTTAGTCGACGGCTCCGTGGGCTGTTTT
CDR3: CASSLVDGSVGCF

D: TRBD1
J: TRBJ1-5
size: -
V: TRBV29-1
DNA: TGCAGCGTGGTCAGACAGGGGGCCGCAGATACGCAGCATTTT
CDR3: CSVVRQGAADTQHF

D: TRBD1
J: TRBJ2-1
size: -
V: TRBV2
DNA: TGTGCCAGCAGTCGGGACAGGGGAAATGAGCAGTTCTTC
CDR3: CASSRDRGNEQFF

D: TRBD2
J: TRBJ2-3
size: few
V: TRBV7-2
DNA: TGTGCCAGCAGCTCCTGGACTAGCGGGGGGGCAGATACGCAGTATTTT
CDR3: CASSSWTSGGADTQYF

D: TRBD1
J: TRBJ1-1
size: -
V: TRBV9
DNA: TGTGCCAGCAGCTTTTACCCGGCGCCCGCAGGGGGGGCTTTCTTT
CDR3: CASSFYPAPAGGAFF

D: -
J: TRBJ1-2
size: once
V: TRBV25-1
DNA: TGTGCCAGCAGTGACTTTTGGGGGGACTATGGCTACACCTTC
CDR3: CASSDFWGDYGYTF

D: TRBD2
J: TRBJ2-7
size: few
V: TRBV4-3
DNA: TGCGCCAGCAGCCAGGCCTGGACTAGCGGGAGCGGCGAGCAGTACTTC
CDR3: CASSQAWTSGSGEQYF

D: -
J: TRBJ2-5
size: -
V: TRBV29-1
DNA: TGCAGCGTTGGCAGGCAAGAGACCCAGTACTTC
CDR3: CSVGRQETQYF

D: TRBD1
J: TRBJ2-1
size: -
V: TRBV7-9
DNA: TGTGCCAGCAGCTTAGGGACAGGGGTTGGTGAGCAGTTCTTC
CDR3: CASSLGTGVGEQFF

D: TRBD1
J: TRBJ1-2
size: few
V: TRBV6-6
DNA: TGTGCCAGCAGTCCCAACCGGGACAGGAGGCCCGGCTACACCTTC
CDR3: CASSPNRDRRPGYTF

D: TRBD2
J: TRBJ2-7
size: once
V: TRBV19
DNA: TGTGCCACTCGTTGGGGTAGCGGGGCCTACGAGCAGTACTTC
CDR3: CATRWGSGAYEQYF

D: TRBD1
J: TRBJ1-5
size: few
V: TRBV7-9
DNA: TGTGCCAGCAGCCCACCGGGGGACAGAAATCAGCCCCAGCATTTT
CDR3: CASSPPGDRNQPQHF

D: TRBD1
J: TRBJ2-2
size: few
V: TRBV19
DNA: TGTGCCAGTAGTATGGGACAGGGGGCGCGAACCGGGGAGCTGTTTTTT
CDR3: CASSMGQGARTGELFF

D: TRBD1
J: TRBJ2-5
size: -
V: TRBV9
DNA: TGTGCCAGCAGCTTCAGACAGGGCCAAGAGACCCAGTACTTC
CDR3: CASSFRQGQETQYF

D: TRBD2
J: TRBJ2-1
size: -
V: TRBV6-5
DNA: TGTGCCAGCAGTTCGGTCGCGGGAGGGCGGTACAATGAGCAGTTCTTC
CDR3: CASSSVAGGRYNEQFF

D: TRBD1
J: TRBJ2-5
size: -
V: TRBV7-7
DNA: TGTGCCAGCAGCTTAGGACACGGACAGGGACAAGAGACCCAGTACTTC
CDR3: CASSLGHGQGQETQYF

D: TRBD1
J: TRBJ2-7
size: -
V: TRBV5-1
DNA: TGCGCCAGCTCGGACAGGGGGACCTACGAGCAGTACTTC
CDR3: CASSDRGTYEQYF

D: -
J: TRBJ1-2
size: -
V: TRBV2
DNA: TGTGCCAGCAAATGGGCTCAGGGAGGAGGTGGCTACACCTTC
CDR3: CASKWAQGGGGYTF